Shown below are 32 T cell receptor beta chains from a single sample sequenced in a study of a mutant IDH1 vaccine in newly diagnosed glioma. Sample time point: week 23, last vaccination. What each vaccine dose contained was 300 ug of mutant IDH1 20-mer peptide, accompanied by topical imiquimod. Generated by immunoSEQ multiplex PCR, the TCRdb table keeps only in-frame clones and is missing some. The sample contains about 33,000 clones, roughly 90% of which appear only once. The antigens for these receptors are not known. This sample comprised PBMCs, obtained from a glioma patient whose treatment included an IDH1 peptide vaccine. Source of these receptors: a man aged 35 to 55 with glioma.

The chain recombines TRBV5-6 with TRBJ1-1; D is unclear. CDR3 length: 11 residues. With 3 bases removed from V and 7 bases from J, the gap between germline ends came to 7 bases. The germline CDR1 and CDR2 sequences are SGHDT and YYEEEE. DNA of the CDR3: TGTGCCAGCAGCTACGGGGATGAAGCTTTCTTT. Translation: CASSYGDEAFF.

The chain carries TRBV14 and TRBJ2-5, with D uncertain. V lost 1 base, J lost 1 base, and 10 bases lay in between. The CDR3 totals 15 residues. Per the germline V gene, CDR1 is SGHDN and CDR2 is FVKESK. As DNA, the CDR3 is TGTGCCAGCAGCCAAGTAACAGCTTTCCAAGAGACCCAGTACTTC. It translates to CASSQVTAFQETQYF.

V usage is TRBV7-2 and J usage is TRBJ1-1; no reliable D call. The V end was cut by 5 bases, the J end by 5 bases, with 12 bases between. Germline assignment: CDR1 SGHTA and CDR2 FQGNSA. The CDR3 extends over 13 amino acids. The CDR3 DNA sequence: TGTGCCAGCAGCCTCGAGATACGGACTGAAGCTTTCTTT. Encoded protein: CASSLEIRTEAFF.

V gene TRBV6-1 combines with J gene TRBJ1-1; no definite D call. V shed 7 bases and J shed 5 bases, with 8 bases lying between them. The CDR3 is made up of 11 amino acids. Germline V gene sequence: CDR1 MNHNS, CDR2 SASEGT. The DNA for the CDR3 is TGTGCCAGCAAGGTCAGGACTGAAGCTTTCTTT. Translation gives CASKVRTEAFF.

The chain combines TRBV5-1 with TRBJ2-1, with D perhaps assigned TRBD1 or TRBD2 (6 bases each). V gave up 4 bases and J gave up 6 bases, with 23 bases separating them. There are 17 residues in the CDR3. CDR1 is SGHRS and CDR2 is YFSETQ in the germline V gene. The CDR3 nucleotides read TGCGCCAGCAGCCGAGGCGTGGGGGGCCCAGGTGGCAATGAGCAGTTCTTC. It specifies CASSRGVGGPGGNEQFF.

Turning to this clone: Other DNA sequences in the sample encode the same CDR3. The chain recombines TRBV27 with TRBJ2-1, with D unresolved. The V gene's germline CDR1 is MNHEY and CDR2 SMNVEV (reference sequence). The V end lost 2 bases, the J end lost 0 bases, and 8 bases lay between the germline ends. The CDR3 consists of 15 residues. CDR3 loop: CASSLRDPSYNEQFF. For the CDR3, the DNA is TGTGCCAGCAGTTTAAGGGATCCCTCCTACAATGAGCAGTTCTTC.

The chain's CDR3 is CATSRPRGQGTEKLFF. As DNA, the CDR3 is TGTGCCACCAGCAGACCGCGGGGACAGGGGACTGAAAAACTGTTTTTT. This chain uses TRBV15 with TRBJ1-4; TRBD1 agrees at 10 bases. Germline V gene data show CDR1 as LNHNV and CDR2 as YYDKDF (reference sequence). The CDR3 totals 16 residues. The J segment lost 7 bases and the V segment lost 2 bases, leaving 7 bases of the junction unmatched.

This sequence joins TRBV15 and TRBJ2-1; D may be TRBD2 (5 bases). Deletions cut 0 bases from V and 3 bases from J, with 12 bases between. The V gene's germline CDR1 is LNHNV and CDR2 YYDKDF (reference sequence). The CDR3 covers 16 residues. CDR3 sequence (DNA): TGTGCCACCAGCAGAGAGGGCCTAGCCGACTACAATGAGCAGTTCTTC. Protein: CATSREGLADYNEQFF.

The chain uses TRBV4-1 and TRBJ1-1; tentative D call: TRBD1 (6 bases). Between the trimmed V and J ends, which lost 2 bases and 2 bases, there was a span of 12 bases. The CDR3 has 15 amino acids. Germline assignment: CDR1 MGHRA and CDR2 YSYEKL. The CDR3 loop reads CASSQPEGVNTEAFF. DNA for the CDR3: TGCGCCAGCAGCCAACCAGAGGGGGTAAACACTGAAGCTTTCTTT.

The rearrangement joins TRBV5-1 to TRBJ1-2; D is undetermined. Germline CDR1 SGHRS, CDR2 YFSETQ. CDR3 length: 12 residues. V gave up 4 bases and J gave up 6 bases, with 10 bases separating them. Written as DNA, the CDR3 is TGCGCCAGCAGCCTCCCAGGAGATGGCTACACCTTC. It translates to CASSLPGDGYTF.

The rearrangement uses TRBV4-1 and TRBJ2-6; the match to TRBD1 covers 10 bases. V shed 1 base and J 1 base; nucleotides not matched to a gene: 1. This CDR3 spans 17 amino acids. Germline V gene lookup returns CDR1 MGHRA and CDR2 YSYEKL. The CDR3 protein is CASSQGQGASGANVLTF. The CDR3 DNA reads TGCGCCAGCAGCCAAGGACAGGGGGCGTCTGGGGCCAACGTCCTGACTTTC.

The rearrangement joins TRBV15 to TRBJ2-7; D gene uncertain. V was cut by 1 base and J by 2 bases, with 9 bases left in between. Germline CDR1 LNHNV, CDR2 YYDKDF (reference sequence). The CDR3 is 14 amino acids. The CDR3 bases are TGTGCCACCAGCAGAGCACCAGGTCCCTACGAGCAGTACGTC. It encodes CATSRAPGPYEQYV.

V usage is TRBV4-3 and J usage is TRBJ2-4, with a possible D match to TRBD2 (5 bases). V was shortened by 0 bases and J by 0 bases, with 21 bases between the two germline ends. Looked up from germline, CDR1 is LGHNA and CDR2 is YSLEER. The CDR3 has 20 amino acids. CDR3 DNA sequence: TGCGCCAGCAGCCAAGATCGGGGAACCCCCGGTAATTTAGCCAAAAACATTCAGTACTTC. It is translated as CASSQDRGTPGNLAKNIQYF.

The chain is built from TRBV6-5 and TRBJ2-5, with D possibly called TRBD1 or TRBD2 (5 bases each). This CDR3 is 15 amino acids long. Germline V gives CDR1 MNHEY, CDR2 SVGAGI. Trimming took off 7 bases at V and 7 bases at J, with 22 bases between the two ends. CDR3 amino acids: CASTRDPSISGTQYF. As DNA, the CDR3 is TGTGCCAGCACCCGGGACCCGTCTATTTCGGGGACCCAGTACTTC.

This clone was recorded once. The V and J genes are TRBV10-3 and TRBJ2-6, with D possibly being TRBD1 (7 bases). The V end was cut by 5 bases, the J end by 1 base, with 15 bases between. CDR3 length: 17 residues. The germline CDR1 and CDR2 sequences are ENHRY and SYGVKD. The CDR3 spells CAISKGGGASGANVLTF. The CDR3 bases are TGTGCCATCAGTAAAGGAGGGGGCGCATCTGGGGCCAACGTCCTGACTTTC.

CDR3 region: CASSSGSGRAQETQYF. In DNA, the CDR3 is TGTGCCAGCAGCTCAGGAAGCGGGAGGGCCCAAGAGACCCAGTACTTC. The chain recombines TRBV7-2 with TRBJ2-5; 10 bases match TRBD2. This CDR3 is built from 16 residues. Germline V gene data show CDR1 as SGHTA and CDR2 as FQGNSA. Losses at the gene ends were 4 bases for V and 1 base for J; bases not matched to a gene: 6.

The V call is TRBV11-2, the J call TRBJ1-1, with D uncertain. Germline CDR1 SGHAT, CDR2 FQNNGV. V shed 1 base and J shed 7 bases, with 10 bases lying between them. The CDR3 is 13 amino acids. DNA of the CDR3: TGTGCCAGCAGCTTAGTAAGGGTCCATGAAGCTTTCTTT. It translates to CASSLVRVHEAFF.

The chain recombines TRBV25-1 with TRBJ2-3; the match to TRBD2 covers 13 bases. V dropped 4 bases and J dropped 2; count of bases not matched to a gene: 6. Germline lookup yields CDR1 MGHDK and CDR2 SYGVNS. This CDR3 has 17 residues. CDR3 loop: CASSGGTSGRATDTQYF. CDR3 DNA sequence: TGTGCCAGCAGTGGGGGAACTAGCGGGAGGGCCACAGATACGCAGTATTTT.

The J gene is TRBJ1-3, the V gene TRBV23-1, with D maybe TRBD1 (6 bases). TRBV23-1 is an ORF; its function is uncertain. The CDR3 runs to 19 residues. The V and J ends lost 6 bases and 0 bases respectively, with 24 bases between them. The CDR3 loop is CASRDLNRVCSSSGNTIYF. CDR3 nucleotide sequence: TGCGCCAGCAGGGATTTGAACAGGGTATGCTCTAGCTCTGGAAACACCATATATTTT.

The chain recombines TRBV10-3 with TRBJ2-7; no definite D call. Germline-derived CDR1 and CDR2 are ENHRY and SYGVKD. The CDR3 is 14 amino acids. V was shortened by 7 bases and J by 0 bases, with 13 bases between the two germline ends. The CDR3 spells CAITPGSSSYEQYF. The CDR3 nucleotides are TGTGCCATCACCCCCGGGTCTAGCTCCTACGAGCAGTACTTC.

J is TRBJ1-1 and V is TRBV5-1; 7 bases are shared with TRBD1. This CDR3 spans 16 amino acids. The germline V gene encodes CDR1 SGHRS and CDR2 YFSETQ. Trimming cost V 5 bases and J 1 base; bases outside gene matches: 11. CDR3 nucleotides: TGCGCCAGCAGTCCACAGGGGTACTCGGGGAACACTGAAGCTTTCTTT. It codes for CASSPQGYSGNTEAFF.

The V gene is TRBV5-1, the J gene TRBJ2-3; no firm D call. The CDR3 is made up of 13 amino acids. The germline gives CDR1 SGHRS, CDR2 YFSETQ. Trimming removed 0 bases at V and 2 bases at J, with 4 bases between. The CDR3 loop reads CASSLESTDTQYF. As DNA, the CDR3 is TGCGCCAGCAGCTTGGAATCCACAGATACGCAGTATTTT.

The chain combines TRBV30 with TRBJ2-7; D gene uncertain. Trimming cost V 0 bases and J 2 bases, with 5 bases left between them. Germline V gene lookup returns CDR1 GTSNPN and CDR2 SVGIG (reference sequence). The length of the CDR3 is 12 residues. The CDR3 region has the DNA TGTGCCTGGAGTGTAGGCCCCTACGAGCAGTACGTC. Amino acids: CAWSVGPYEQYV.

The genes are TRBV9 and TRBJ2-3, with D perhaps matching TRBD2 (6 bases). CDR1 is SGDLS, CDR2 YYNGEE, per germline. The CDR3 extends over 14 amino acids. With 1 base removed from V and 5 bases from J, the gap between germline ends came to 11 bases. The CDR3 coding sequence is TGTGCCAGCAGCGTAATGCTAGCGAGAGATACGCAGTATTTT. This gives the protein CASSVMLARDTQYF. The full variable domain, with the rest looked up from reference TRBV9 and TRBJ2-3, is DSGVTQTPKHLITATGQRVTLRCSPRSGDLSVYWYQQSLDQGLQFLIQYYNGEERAKGNILERFSAQQFPDLHSELNLSSLELGDSALYFCASSVMLARDTQYFGPGTRLTVL.

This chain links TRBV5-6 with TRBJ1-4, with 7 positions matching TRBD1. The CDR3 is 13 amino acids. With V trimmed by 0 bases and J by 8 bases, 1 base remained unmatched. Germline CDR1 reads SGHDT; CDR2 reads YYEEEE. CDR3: CASSLGRGEKLFF. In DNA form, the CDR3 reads TGTGCCAGCAGCTTGGGCAGGGGGGAAAAACTGTTTTTT.

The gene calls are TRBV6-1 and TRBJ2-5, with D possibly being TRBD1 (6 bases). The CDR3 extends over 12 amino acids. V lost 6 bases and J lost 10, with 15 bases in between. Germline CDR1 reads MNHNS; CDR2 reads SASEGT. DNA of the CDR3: TGTGCCAGCAGGGACACCCCCAGGGGCCAGTACTTC. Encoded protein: CASRDTPRGQYF.

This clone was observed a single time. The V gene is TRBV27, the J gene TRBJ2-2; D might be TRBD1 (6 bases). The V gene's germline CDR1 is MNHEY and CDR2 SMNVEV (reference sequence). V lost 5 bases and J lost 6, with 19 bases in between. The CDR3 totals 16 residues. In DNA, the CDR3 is TGTGCCAGCAGTCCAAGGCAGGCGACAGGCCCCGGGGAGCTGTTTTTT. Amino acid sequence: CASSPRQATGPGELFF.

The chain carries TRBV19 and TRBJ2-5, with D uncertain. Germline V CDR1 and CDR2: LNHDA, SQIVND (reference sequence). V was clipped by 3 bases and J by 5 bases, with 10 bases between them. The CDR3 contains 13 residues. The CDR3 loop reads CASSMGRAETQYF. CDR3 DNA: TGTGCCAGTAGTATGGGCCGTGCGGAGACCCAGTACTTC.

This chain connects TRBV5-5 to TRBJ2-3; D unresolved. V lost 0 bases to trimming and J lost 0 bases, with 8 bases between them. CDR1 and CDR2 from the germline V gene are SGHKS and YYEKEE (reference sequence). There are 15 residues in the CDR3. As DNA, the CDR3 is TGTGCCAGCAGCTTGGATGGGTTGAGCACAGATACGCAGTATTTT. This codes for CASSLDGLSTDTQYF.

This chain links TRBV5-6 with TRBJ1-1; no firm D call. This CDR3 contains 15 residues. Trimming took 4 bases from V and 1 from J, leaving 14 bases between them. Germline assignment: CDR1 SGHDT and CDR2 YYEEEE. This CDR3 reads CASSGTGFKNTEAFF. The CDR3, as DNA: TGTGCCAGCAGCGGCACGGGTTTTAAGAACACTGAAGCTTTCTTT.

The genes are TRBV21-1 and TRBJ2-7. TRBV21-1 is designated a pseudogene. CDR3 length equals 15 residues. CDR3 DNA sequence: TGTGCCAGCCGACTGGAAGACGGGGCGCCGGACGAGCAGTACTTC. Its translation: CASRLEDGAPDEQYF.

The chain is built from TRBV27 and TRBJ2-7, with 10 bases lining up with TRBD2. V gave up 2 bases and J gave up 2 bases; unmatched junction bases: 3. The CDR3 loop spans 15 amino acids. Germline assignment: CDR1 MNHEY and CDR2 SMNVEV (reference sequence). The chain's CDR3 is CASSLPSGRAYEQYF. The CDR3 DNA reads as TGTGCCAGCAGTTTACCCAGCGGGAGGGCCTACGAGCAGTACTTC.